This entry lists 10 T cell receptor beta chains sequenced from one sample in a study of Ad26.COV2.S vaccination and SARS-CoV-2 variants. The repertoire was sequenced with immunoSEQ multiplex PCR; TCRdb's copy has only in-frame clones and lacks some. The sample contains 150,000 to 200,000 clones, roughly nine tenths of which appear only once. The source material was peripheral blood, sampled after recovery from COVID-19. These receptors were obtained from a human donor who had recovered from COVID-19.

V is TRBV6-5 and J is TRBJ1-3; 7 bases line up with TRBD1. CDR1 is MNHEY and CDR2 is SVGAGI in the germline V gene. The CDR3 consists of 15 residues. V gave up 0 bases and J gave up 2 bases; unmatched junction bases: 1. The CDR3 spells CASSYSGTAGNTIYF. The CDR3 DNA reads as TGTGCCAGCAGTTACTCGGGGACAGCTGGAAACACCATATATTTT.

This chain links TRBV6-4 with TRBJ2-7, with 13 bases lining up with TRBD2. This CDR3 spans 15 amino acids. The V and J ends lost 7 bases and 7 bases, in that order; junction bases with no gene match: 10. The germline V gene has CDR1 MRHNA and CDR2 SNTAGT. This chain's CDR3 is CASTKRTSGRLEQYF. The CDR3 DNA follows: TGTGCCAGCACTAAGAGGACTAGCGGGAGATTAGAGCAGTACTTC.

The rearrangement links TRBV28 to TRBJ1-1, with D maybe TRBD1 (5 bases). V lost 6 bases to trimming and J lost 2 bases, with 22 bases between them. The CDR3 runs to 17 residues. Germline-derived CDR1 and CDR2 are MDHEN and SYDVKM. CDR3 in DNA: TGTGCCAGCAGCGTTTGGGTGCTGGGGGTTCGAAACACTGAAGCTTTCTTT. Its translation is CASSVWVLGVRNTEAFF.

The chain combines TRBV6-5 with TRBJ1-1; D gene uncertain. Looked up from germline, CDR1 is MNHEY and CDR2 is SVGAGI. The CDR3 has 13 amino acids. V shed 8 bases and J shed 1 base, with 11 bases lying between them. The CDR3 nucleotides read TGTGCCAGCCGGCAGAATTCGAACACTGAAGCTTTCTTT. Translation: CASRQNSNTEAFF.

The rearrangement joins TRBV3-1 (or the pseudogene TRBV3-2) to TRBJ1-4; unclear D gene. V dropped 4 bases and J dropped 6 bases, with 6 bases sitting between them. The CDR3 totals 12 residues. Germline CDR1 and CDR2: LGHDT and YNNKEL (reference sequence). CDR3 DNA sequence: TGTGCCAGCAGCCGCAATTATGAAAAACTGTTTTTT. Protein: CASSRNYEKLFF.

The chain has TRBV11-2 and TRBJ2-5; D is possibly TRBD2 (7 bases). CDR3 size: 15 residues. CDR1 SGHAT and CDR2 FQNNGV come from the germline V gene. Trimming removed 5 bases at V and 5 bases at J, with 18 bases between. The CDR3 region has the DNA TGTGCCAGCAGCCCCTCCCCACAGGGAGGGGAGACCCAGTACTTC. It is translated as CASSPSPQGGETQYF.

The chain couples TRBV4-1 to TRBJ2-7, with D perhaps TRBD2 (5 bases). Germline loops: CDR1 MGHRA, CDR2 YSYEKL. The CDR3 loop spans 13 amino acids. The V end was cut by 4 bases, the J end by 6 bases, with 13 bases between. The CDR3 nucleotides read TGCGCCAGCAGCCTCCTTGGGAGAGCCGAGCAGTACTTC. Translating gives CASSLLGRAEQYF.

J is TRBJ2-1 and V is TRBV7-8; TRBD2 aligns across 8 bases. CDR1 is SGHVS and CDR2 is FQNEAQ in the germline V gene. Losses at the gene ends were 0 bases for V and 5 bases for J; bases not matched to a gene: 6. The CDR3 runs 16 residues. This chain's CDR3 is CASSLAETSVDNEQFF. CDR3 coding DNA: TGTGCCAGCAGCTTAGCGGAGACTAGCGTCGACAATGAGCAGTTCTTC.

This clone was counted once. CDR3 sequence (DNA): TGTGCCAGCTCACCAGCCGGGACTAGCGGGGGCAATGAGCAGTTCTTC. It is translated as CASSPAGTSGGNEQFF. The gene calls are TRBV18 and TRBJ2-1, with 14 bases aligning to TRBD2. CDR3 size: 16 residues. V lost 2 bases and J lost 6; bases outside the gene matches: 3. Germline lookup yields CDR1 KGHSH and CDR2 LQKENI.

The chain combines TRBV15 with TRBJ2-3; 7 nucleotides align to TRBD2. V lost 4 bases and J lost 3; bases outside the gene matches: 7. CDR1 LNHNV and CDR2 YYDKDF come from the germline V gene (reference sequence). The CDR3 runs to 15 residues. The CDR3 loop reads CATSIMGGETDTQYF. The CDR3 DNA reads TGTGCCACCAGCATAATGGGGGGGGAGACAGATACGCAGTATTTT.